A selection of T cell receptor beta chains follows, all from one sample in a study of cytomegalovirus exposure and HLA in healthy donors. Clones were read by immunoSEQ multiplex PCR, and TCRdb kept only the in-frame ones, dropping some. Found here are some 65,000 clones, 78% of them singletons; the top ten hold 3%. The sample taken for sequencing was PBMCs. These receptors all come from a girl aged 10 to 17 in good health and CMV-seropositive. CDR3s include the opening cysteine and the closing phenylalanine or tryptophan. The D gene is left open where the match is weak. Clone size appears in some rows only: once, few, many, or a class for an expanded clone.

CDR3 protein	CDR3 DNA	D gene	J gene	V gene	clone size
CASSSTGIEAFF	TGTGCCAGCAGCTCGACCGGGATTGAAGCTTTCTTT	-	TRBJ1-1	TRBV5-5	-
CASTSSGRYEQYF	TGTGCCAGCACGAGTAGCGGGCGGTACGAGCAGTACTTC	TRBD2	TRBJ2-7	TRBV6-5	-
CASRLQAPSYEQYF	TGTGCCAGCAGACTACAGGCCCCATCCTACGAGCAGTACTTC	-	TRBJ2-7	TRBV6-5	-
CASSLEPRNSPLHF	TGTGCCAGCAGTCTAGAACCCCGTAATTCACCCCTCCACTTT	-	TRBJ1-6	TRBV2	-
CSVEVPSISEQYF	TGCAGCGTTGAAGTCCCATCCATTAGCGAGCAGTACTTC	-	TRBJ2-7	TRBV29-1	-
CASSGGQTYEQYF	TGCGCCAGCAGCGGCGGACAGACCTACGAGCAGTACTTC	-	TRBJ2-7	TRBV5-1	few
CASSLVGLAGGKSDNEQFF	TGTGCCAGCAGCTTGGTTGGACTAGCGGGAGGGAAGTCCGACAATGAGCAGTTCTTC	TRBD2	TRBJ2-1	TRBV5-6	once
CAISESHTSELFF	TGTGCCATCAGTGAGTCTCACACTAGTGAGTTGTTTTTT	-	TRBJ2-2	TRBV10-3	-
CASSLWFVREENTEAFF	TGTGCCAGCAGCTTGTGGTTTGTCCGCGAGGAGAACACTGAAGCTTTCTTT	-	TRBJ1-1	TRBV5-4	few
CASSDERNQPQHF	TGTGCCAGCAGTGATGAGAGGAATCAGCCCCAGCATTTT	-	TRBJ1-5	TRBV2	-